The rows below give T cell receptor beta chains drawn from one sample of a study of lymphopenia after photon versus proton radiotherapy. Repertoires were generated with immunoSEQ multiplex PCR, while TCRdb's copy carries only in-frame clones and drops some. The sample comprises around 30,000 clones, approximately 92% of which are singletons, and 6.5% to 8.5% rests with the top ten. Sequenced material: peripheral blood, taken from a patient treated with proton-based radiotherapy. The receptors shown here come from a woman in her 70s with pancreatic cancer. Some clones in this sample may be carry-over from other donors' samples. Both conserved end residues are part of each CDR3. Each record gives: J gene, V gene, clone size, D gene, CDR3 protein, CDR3 DNA. D genes are given only for firm matches. Clone size, where shown, is once, few, many, or a class for clones that have expanded.

J gene: TRBJ2-1; V gene: TRBV27; clone size: few; D gene: .; CDR3 protein: CASVAIRFSYNEQFF; CDR3 DNA: TGTGCCAGCGTAGCGATTCGGTTCTCCTACAATGAGCAGTTCTTC
J gene: TRBJ2-1; V gene: TRBV9; clone size: .; D gene: .; CDR3 protein: CASSDGVLSRQFF; CDR3 DNA: TGTGCCAGCAGCGACGGAGTGCTCTCTAGACAGTTCTTC
J gene: TRBJ2-2; V gene: TRBV10-1; clone size: .; D gene: .; CDR3 protein: CASRMTDTGELFF; CDR3 DNA: TGCGCCAGCAGGATGACTGATACCGGGGAGCTGTTTTTT
J gene: TRBJ1-3; V gene: TRBV29-1; clone size: .; D gene: .; CDR3 protein: CSVSPTSSGNTIYF; CDR3 DNA: TGCAGCGTTTCTCCCACGAGCTCTGGAAACACCATATATTTT
J gene: TRBJ1-4; V gene: TRBV19; clone size: once; D gene: TRBD1; CDR3 protein: CATRGQGATNEKLFF; CDR3 DNA: TGTGCCACCCGAGGACAGGGGGCGACTAATGAAAAACTGTTTTTT
J gene: TRBJ2-7; V gene: TRBV19; clone size: .; D gene: TRBD2; CDR3 protein: CASSIKSGGLAGVYEQYF; CDR3 DNA: TGTGCCAGTAGTATAAAATCAGGAGGTCTAGCGGGAGTCTACGAGCAGTACTTC
J gene: TRBJ2-1; V gene: TRBV4-1; clone size: .; D gene: TRBD2; CDR3 protein: CASSQDPSGRGSSYNEQFF; CDR3 DNA: TGCGCCAGCAGCCAAGATCCATCAGGGCGGGGGAGCTCCTACAATGAGCAGTTCTTC
J gene: TRBJ1-4; V gene: TRBV2; clone size: few; D gene: .; CDR3 protein: CASRYTVTTEKLFF; CDR3 DNA: TGTGCCAGCAGGTACACCGTCACCACTGAAAAACTGTTTTTT
J gene: TRBJ1-3; V gene: TRBV18; clone size: few; D gene: .; CDR3 protein: CASSLNREAGNTIYF; CDR3 DNA: TGTGCCAGCTCACTTAACAGGGAAGCTGGAAACACCATATATTTT
J gene: TRBJ1-1; V gene: TRBV5-1; clone size: .; D gene: TRBD1; CDR3 protein: CASSHGQGAETEAFF; CDR3 DNA: TGCGCCAGCAGCCACGGACAGGGGGCTGAAACTGAAGCTTTCTTT
J gene: TRBJ1-2; V gene: TRBV6-1; clone size: .; D gene: .; CDR3 protein: CASSEGISNYGYTF; CDR3 DNA: TGTGCCAGCAGTGAAGGGATCAGTAACTATGGCTACACCTTC
J gene: TRBJ2-7; V gene: TRBV15; clone size: .; D gene: TRBD2; CDR3 protein: CATSRAPGTNSYEQYF; CDR3 DNA: TGTGCCACCAGCAGAGCCCCCGGGACTAACTCCTACGAGCAGTACTTC
J gene: TRBJ2-6; V gene: TRBV30; clone size: .; D gene: .; CDR3 protein: CAWTYTSLSGANVLTF; CDR3 DNA: TGTGCCTGGACCTACACGTCCTTGAGTGGGGCCAACGTCCTGACTTTC
J gene: TRBJ1-3; V gene: TRBV18; clone size: .; D gene: .; CDR3 protein: CASSASWTHSGNTIYF; CDR3 DNA: TGTGCCAGCTCCGCTTCCTGGACACACTCTGGAAACACCATATATTTT
J gene: TRBJ1-1; V gene: TRBV30; clone size: .; D gene: .; CDR3 protein: CAWSVSKNTEAFF; CDR3 DNA: TGTGCCTGGAGTGTTAGCAAGAACACTGAAGCTTTCTTT
J gene: TRBJ2-5; V gene: TRBV10-3; clone size: .; D gene: .; CDR3 protein: CAIAASAQETQYF; CDR3 DNA: TGTGCCATCGCGGCTAGCGCCCAAGAGACCCAGTACTTC
J gene: TRBJ1-1; V gene: TRBV5-5; clone size: .; D gene: .; CDR3 protein: CASSLAGEVVTEAFF; CDR3 DNA: TGTGCCAGCAGCTTGGCGGGAGAGGTGGTCACTGAAGCTTTCTTT
J gene: TRBJ2-7; V gene: TRBV7-3; clone size: .; D gene: TRBD1; CDR3 protein: CASSKQGAGEQYF; CDR3 DNA: TGTGCCAGCAGCAAACAGGGGGCTGGCGAGCAGTACTTC
J gene: TRBJ2-5; V gene: TRBV5-5; clone size: .; D gene: TRBD1; CDR3 protein: CASSWMTGSETQYF; CDR3 DNA: TGTGCCAGCAGCTGGATGACAGGGAGCGAGACCCAGTACTTC
J gene: TRBJ2-1; V gene: TRBV29-1; clone size: once; D gene: TRBD2; CDR3 protein: CSVELPSGRGFEQFF; CDR3 DNA: TGCAGCGTTGAACTCCCTAGCGGGAGAGGGTTTGAGCAGTTCTTC
J gene: TRBJ2-1; V gene: TRBV7-2; clone size: .; D gene: .; CDR3 protein: CASSSKTGSSYNEQFF; CDR3 DNA: TGTGCCAGCAGTTCTAAAACAGGAAGCTCCTACAATGAGCAGTTCTTC
J gene: TRBJ2-7; V gene: TRBV20-1; clone size: .; D gene: .; CDR3 protein: CSARPRDEQYF; CDR3 DNA: TGCAGTGCTAGACCGCGGGACGAGCAGTACTTC
J gene: TRBJ1-1; V gene: TRBV11-2; clone size: .; D gene: TRBD1; CDR3 protein: CASSFDRGNTEAFF; CDR3 DNA: TGTGCCAGCAGCTTTGACAGGGGGAACACTGAAGCTTTCTTT
J gene: TRBJ1-2; V gene: TRBV10-3; clone size: few; D gene: .; CDR3 protein: CASTAGQANYGYTF; CDR3 DNA: TGTGCCTCAACAGCCGGGCAGGCTAACTATGGCTACACCTTC
J gene: TRBJ2-3; V gene: TRBV29-1; clone size: .; D gene: TRBD2; CDR3 protein: CSVELGGSTDTQYF; CDR3 DNA: TGCAGCGTTGAATTGGGAGGGTCCACAGATACGCAGTATTTT
J gene: TRBJ1-1; V gene: TRBV30; clone size: .; D gene: TRBD1; CDR3 protein: CAWSVRGGDTEAFF; CDR3 DNA: TGTGCCTGGAGTGTAAGAGGGGGCGACACTGAAGCTTTCTTT
J gene: TRBJ2-5; V gene: TRBV10-3; clone size: once; D gene: .; CDR3 protein: CAISPSAQETQYF; CDR3 DNA: TGTGCCATCAGTCCGAGCGCGCAAGAGACCCAGTACTTC
J gene: TRBJ2-1; V gene: TRBV5-4; clone size: .; D gene: TRBD2; CDR3 protein: CASSFRTSGNEQFF; CDR3 DNA: TGTGCCAGCAGCTTTAGGACTAGCGGGAATGAGCAGTTCTTC
J gene: TRBJ1-5; V gene: TRBV7-8; clone size: .; D gene: TRBD1; CDR3 protein: CASSNISGTGNVKSQPQHF; CDR3 DNA: TGTGCCAGCAGTAATATATCCGGGACAGGAAATGTGAAAAGTCAGCCCCAGCATTTT
J gene: TRBJ2-3; V gene: TRBV6-1; clone size: .; D gene: .; CDR3 protein: CASGCWLAADTQYF; CDR3 DNA: TGTGCCAGCGGGTGTTGGCTAGCAGCGGATACGCAGTATTTT
J gene: TRBJ2-7; V gene: TRBV29-1; clone size: .; D gene: TRBD2; CDR3 protein: CSAQKTSGRGEQYF; CDR3 DNA: TGCAGCGCTCAAAAAACTAGCGGGAGAGGCGAGCAGTACTTC
J gene: TRBJ1-2; V gene: TRBV5-4; clone size: once; D gene: TRBD1; CDR3 protein: CASSPDRVYGYTF; CDR3 DNA: TGTGCCAGCAGCCCCGACAGGGTTTATGGCTACACCTTC
J gene: TRBJ1-2; V gene: TRBV19; clone size: .; D gene: TRBD1; CDR3 protein: CASSTRDRANYGYTF; CDR3 DNA: TGTGCCAGTAGTACCCGGGACAGGGCGAACTATGGCTACACCTTC
J gene: TRBJ2-2; V gene: TRBV11-1; clone size: .; D gene: TRBD2; CDR3 protein: CASRRLAGNTGELFF; CDR3 DNA: TGTGCCAGCAGGCGACTAGCGGGAAACACCGGGGAGCTGTTTTTT
J gene: TRBJ1-4; V gene: TRBV5-1; clone size: once; D gene: TRBD1; CDR3 protein: CASSTGEGHEKLFF; CDR3 DNA: TGCGCCAGCAGCACAGGGGAGGGGCATGAAAAACTGTTTTTT
J gene: TRBJ1-5; V gene: TRBV10-3; clone size: .; D gene: TRBD1; CDR3 protein: CAISEFHRQGAYQPQHF; CDR3 DNA: TGTGCCATCAGTGAGTTTCATAGACAGGGGGCTTATCAGCCCCAGCATTTT
J gene: TRBJ1-5; V gene: TRBV27; clone size: .; D gene: TRBD1; CDR3 protein: CASSRQGFQPQHF; CDR3 DNA: TGTGCCAGCAGCCGACAGGGTTTTCAGCCCCAGCATTTT
J gene: TRBJ2-2; V gene: TRBV14; clone size: .; D gene: TRBD1; CDR3 protein: CASSQAVDRGRPGELFF; CDR3 DNA: TGTGCCAGCAGCCAAGCAGTCGACAGGGGTAGGCCCGGGGAGCTGTTTTTT
J gene: TRBJ1-1; V gene: TRBV9; clone size: .; D gene: .; CDR3 protein: CASSVDSGSMNTEAFF; CDR3 DNA: TGTGCCAGCAGCGTAGACTCTGGCAGCATGAACACTGAAGCTTTCTTT
J gene: TRBJ2-5; V gene: TRBV2; clone size: .; D gene: TRBD2; CDR3 protein: CASSRAGGETQYF; CDR3 DNA: TGTGCCAGCAGTAGGGCGGGAGGAGAGACCCAGTACTTC
J gene: TRBJ2-1; V gene: TRBV5-1; clone size: .; D gene: TRBD2; CDR3 protein: CASSSEAGGYTEQFF; CDR3 DNA: TGCGCCAGCAGCTCGGAGGCGGGAGGGTACACTGAGCAGTTCTTC
J gene: TRBJ2-3; V gene: TRBV28; clone size: .; D gene: .; CDR3 protein: CASSLYGTGSTDTQYF; CDR3 DNA: TGTGCCAGCAGTTTATATGGGACGGGTAGCACAGATACGCAGTATTTT
J gene: TRBJ2-2; V gene: TRBV28; clone size: .; D gene: TRBD1; CDR3 protein: CASSAGRLDRGHTGELFF; CDR3 DNA: TGTGCCAGCAGTGCTGGGAGGCTGGACAGGGGGCACACCGGGGAGCTGTTTTTT
J gene: TRBJ1-2; V gene: TRBV18; clone size: .; D gene: .; CDR3 protein: CASSPREQSNYGYTF; CDR3 DNA: TGTGCCAGCTCACCACGAGAGCAGAGTAACTATGGCTACACCTTC
J gene: TRBJ1-6; V gene: TRBV29-1; clone size: .; D gene: .; CDR3 protein: CSVGQSYNSPLHF; CDR3 DNA: TGCAGCGTTGGACAGTCCTATAATTCACCCCTCCACTTT
J gene: TRBJ1-5; V gene: TRBV19; clone size: few; D gene: .; CDR3 protein: CASGRDVGNQPQHF; CDR3 DNA: TGTGCCAGTGGGAGGGACGTAGGCAATCAGCCCCAGCATTTT